One sample yielded the 10 T cell receptor beta chains listed below, sequenced in a study of monozygotic twins with cystic fibrosis. Profiled with immunoSEQ multiplex PCR; TCRdb holds only in-frame clones, not every one. In the table there are some 35,000 clones, more than 60% of which are singletons. Sequencing used blood. These receptors all come from a girl between 5 and 17 years old with cystic fibrosis.

In this sample, this clone turned up a few times. The CDR3 DNA follows: TGTGCCAGCAGCTTAGGGTTGGGCGCCCAGTACTTC. This sequence encodes CASSLGLGAQYF. J is TRBJ2-5 and V is TRBV11-2; no reliable D call. Germline assignment: CDR1 SGHAT and CDR2 FQNNGV. Trimming pared 1 base from V and 9 bases from J, leaving 9 bases between. The CDR3 runs to 12 residues.

A few counts support this clone. The J gene is TRBJ1-5, the V gene TRBV6-1; D uncertain. Germline CDR1 is MNHNS and CDR2 is SASEGT. With 2 bases removed from V and 5 bases from J, the gap between germline ends came to 7 bases. This CDR3 spans 13 amino acids. The CDR3 region is CASSESRHQPQHF. The CDR3 region has the DNA TGTGCCAGCAGTGAAAGCAGGCATCAGCCCCAGCATTTT.

In this sample, this clone turned up a few times. The chain has TRBV18 and TRBJ2-7; D is possibly TRBD2 (5 bases). This CDR3 has 15 amino acids. CDR1 KGHSH and CDR2 LQKENI come from the germline V gene. V lost 0 bases to trimming and J lost 6 bases, with 15 bases between them. The CDR3 loop reads CASSPPLAGLGEQYF. The CDR3 DNA reads as TGTGCCAGCTCACCACCGCTAGCTGGTTTGGGCGAGCAGTACTTC.

This clone turned up a few times. This chain uses TRBV7-9 with TRBJ2-7; D is undetermined. CDR1 is SEHNR, CDR2 FQNEAQ, per germline (reference sequence). The V gene lost 4 bases and the J gene lost 3 bases, with 10 bases spanning the gap. CDR3 size: 13 residues. The CDR3 coding sequence is TGTGCCAGCAGCTCCTCCCGAAGCTACGAGCAGTACTTC. Translated: CASSSSRSYEQYF.

V is TRBV29-1 and J is TRBJ2-7; 12 bases line up with TRBD2. The CDR3 contains 17 residues. V dropped 5 bases and J dropped 5; count of bases not matched to a gene: 16. CDR1 SQVTM and CDR2 ANQGSEA come from the germline V gene. CDR3 amino acids: CSVRLLLTSGSSHEQYF. The CDR3 DNA reads as TGCAGCGTTCGCTTACTCCTGACTAGCGGGAGTAGCCACGAGCAGTACTTC.

This clone was detected a few times. This sequence joins TRBV5-1 and TRBJ1-1, with D possibly matching TRBD1 (6 bases). CDR3 length: 13 amino acids. The germline V gene encodes CDR1 SGHRS and CDR2 YFSETQ. V was trimmed by 4 bases and J by 1 base, leaving 8 bases between them. The chain's CDR3 is CASSLTGNTEAFF. CDR3 nucleotide sequence: TGCGCCAGCAGCCTGACAGGGAACACTGAAGCTTTCTTT.

The chain joins TRBV5-6 to TRBJ1-1; D is ambiguous. Trimming took 0 bases from V and 0 from J, leaving 12 bases between them. There are 16 residues in the CDR3. Germline assignment: CDR1 SGHDT and CDR2 YYEEEE. CDR3 protein: CASSLESRSLNTEAFF. CDR3 nucleotides: TGTGCCAGCAGCTTGGAGTCACGGAGTTTGAACACTGAAGCTTTCTTT.

This clone appeared a few times. The chain combines TRBV2 with TRBJ1-2; a weak D match, TRBD1 (5 bases). Looked up from germline, CDR1 is SNHLY and CDR2 is FYNNEI. The V and J ends lost 6 bases and 1 base respectively, with 9 bases between them. This CDR3 has 13 amino acids. CDR3 amino acids: CASRGVSNYGYTF. CDR3 nucleotides: TGTGCCAGCAGGGGGGTCAGTAACTATGGCTACACCTTC. Based on the CDR3 plus reference TRBV2 and TRBJ1-2, the full variable domain is EPEVTQTPSHQVTQMGQEVILRCVPISNHLYFYWYRQILGQKVEFLVSFYNNEISEKSEIFDDQFSVERPDGSNFTLKIRSTKLEDSAMYFCASRGVSNYGYTFGSGTRLTVV.

This clone has a handful of counts. The V gene is TRBV19, the J gene TRBJ1-2; no clear D. V was pared by 6 bases and J by 8 bases, with 10 bases between. The CDR3 has 11 residues. Germline CDR1 and CDR2: LNHDA and SQIVND (reference sequence). CDR3 amino acids: CASSTAWGYTF. CDR3 DNA sequence: TGTGCCAGTAGCACTGCCTGGGGCTACACCTTC.

The chain has TRBV5-1 and TRBJ2-7; TRBD1 matches 8 bases. The J segment lost 6 bases and the V segment lost 7 bases, leaving 12 bases of the junction unmatched. Germline-derived CDR1 and CDR2 are SGHRS and YFSETQ. CDR3 length: 14 residues. As DNA, the CDR3 is TGCGCCAGCCACATGTCGGGGACAGGCTCCGAGCAGTACTTC. Translated, it gives CASHMSGTGSEQYF.